This TCR beta chain was sequenced during a study of shared clonotypes between healthy human individuals. The V and J ends lost 3 bases and 10 bases respectively, with 16 bases between them. From germline, CDR1 is MNHEY and CDR2 SMNVEV (reference sequence). The CDR3 extends over 15 amino acids. In the original workflow: Without quality scores, immunoSEQ junctional reads could not be filtered like full-length reads. Assay used: immunoSEQ multiplex PCR; TCRdb lists only in-frame clones, some missing. V, J and clone size reflect that table, while D and trimming were determined from the DNA. This sample yields roughly 2.6 million clones, of which 85% to 95% are seen a single time; roughly 0.13% belongs to the top ten.

The rearrangement links TRBV27 to TRBJ1-6; D is perhaps TRBD1 (5 bases). The material sequenced was naive CD4+ T cells sorted from blood. The subset denotes: CD45RA+ positively selected. This TCR came from a young man in good health. CDR3: CASSLAFAGNSPLHF. In nucleotides, the CDR3 is TGTGCCAGCAGTTTGGCCTTTGCAGGGAACTCACCCCTCCACTTT.